These T cell receptor beta chains were read from a single sample in a study of OX40 agonist ivuxolimab in advanced cancers. Some clones are missing from TCRdb's copy, which holds only in-frame ones; the method was immunoSEQ multiplex PCR. The sample includes 70,000 to 95,000 clones, roughly 88% of them seen just once. Specimen: CD4+ or CD8+ T cells sorted from blood, collected in a trial of the OX40 agonist ivuxolimab. Receptor source: an adult with an advanced solid tumor such as melanoma, head and neck, liver or kidney cancer. Each CDR3 is given with its conserved first and last residue. The D gene is left open where the match is weak. The listing skips clone size in some rows; elsewhere it reads once, few, many or a size class.

cdr3_nt: TGTGCCACCAGCAGGGAACAGGGGTATGAGCAGTTCTTC
cdr3_aa: CATSREQGYEQFF
j_call: TRBJ2-1
v_call: TRBV15
d_call: TRBD1
clone_size: once

cdr3_nt: TGTGCCAGCAGCTTAGATGGGAATCAGCCCCAGCATTTT
cdr3_aa: CASSLDGNQPQHF
j_call: TRBJ1-5
v_call: TRBV11-2
d_call: -
clone_size: -

cdr3_nt: TGCGCCAGCAGCTTGGCCCAGGGTCCGTACGAGCAGTACTTC
cdr3_aa: CASSLAQGPYEQYF
j_call: TRBJ2-7
v_call: TRBV5-1
d_call: -
clone_size: -

cdr3_nt: TGTGCCAGCAGCCAAGAGGCGCGGAGGGGAGCCTACGAGCAGTACTTC
cdr3_aa: CASSQEARRGAYEQYF
j_call: TRBJ2-7
v_call: TRBV4-2
d_call: -
clone_size: -

cdr3_nt: TGCAGCGTTGATGAGGGATCAGGAGATACGCAGTATTTT
cdr3_aa: CSVDEGSGDTQYF
j_call: TRBJ2-3
v_call: TRBV29-1
d_call: -
clone_size: -

cdr3_nt: TGTGCCTGGGGTGGTCTTGGGGAGCTGTTTTTT
cdr3_aa: CAWGGLGELFF
j_call: TRBJ2-2
v_call: TRBV30
d_call: -
clone_size: -

cdr3_nt: TGTGCCAGCAGCTTAGGAGGGGGCTACTATGGCTACACCTTC
cdr3_aa: CASSLGGGYYGYTF
j_call: TRBJ1-2
v_call: TRBV7-9
d_call: TRBD1
clone_size: -

cdr3_nt: TGCGCCAGCAGTGAGGCACTAGCGGGACTCGATGAGCAGTTCTTC
cdr3_aa: CASSEALAGLDEQFF
j_call: TRBJ2-1
v_call: TRBV10-1
d_call: TRBD2
clone_size: -

cdr3_nt: TGTGCCAGCAGTCCCCTAGGGATCTACGAGCAGTACTTC
cdr3_aa: CASSPLGIYEQYF
j_call: TRBJ2-7
v_call: TRBV25-1
d_call: -
clone_size: -

cdr3_nt: TGTGCCAGCAGCTCAACTAGCGGGGGAATGGGGACCCAGTACTTC
cdr3_aa: CASSSTSGGMGTQYF
j_call: TRBJ2-5
v_call: TRBV7-2
d_call: TRBD2
clone_size: -

cdr3_nt: TGTGCCAGCAGCCGGGCAAACTCCTACGAGCAGTACTTC
cdr3_aa: CASSRANSYEQYF
j_call: TRBJ2-7
v_call: TRBV6-5
d_call: -
clone_size: -

cdr3_nt: TGTGCCAGCAGCGGGACAGGGTTCAACACCGGGGAGCTGTTTTTT
cdr3_aa: CASSGTGFNTGELFF
j_call: TRBJ2-2
v_call: TRBV25-1
d_call: TRBD1
clone_size: -

cdr3_nt: TGTGCCAGCAGGGACAGTGGATCCTACGAGCAGTACTTC
cdr3_aa: CASRDSGSYEQYF
j_call: TRBJ2-7
v_call: TRBV6-1
d_call: -
clone_size: -

cdr3_nt: TGTGCCAGTAGCAATCACGGGACGGGTGGCTACACCTTC
cdr3_aa: CASSNHGTGGYTF
j_call: TRBJ1-2
v_call: TRBV19
d_call: -
clone_size: -

cdr3_nt: TGTGCCAGCAGCGTAGTAGGCGGGAGGTCTGGGGCCAACGTCCTGACTTTC
cdr3_aa: CASSVVGGRSGANVLTF
j_call: TRBJ2-6
v_call: TRBV9
d_call: TRBD2
clone_size: -

cdr3_nt: TGCGCCAGCAGGGTTCAGGGGGCGGGATACAATGAGCAGTTCTTC
cdr3_aa: CASRVQGAGYNEQFF
j_call: TRBJ2-1
v_call: TRBV5-1
d_call: TRBD1
clone_size: -

cdr3_nt: TGTGCCAGCATAATGGCTAGCGGATACCGGGAGCTGTTTTTT
cdr3_aa: CASIMASGYRELFF
j_call: TRBJ2-2
v_call: TRBV28
d_call: TRBD2
clone_size: -

cdr3_nt: TGTGCCAGCAGCCCCCCGGGACAGGGACTCACTTTCTTT
cdr3_aa: CASSPPGQGLTFF
j_call: TRBJ1-1
v_call: TRBV7-8
d_call: TRBD1
clone_size: -

cdr3_nt: TGCGCCAGCAGCTTGGCCCTCAGGGAAAGGAGAGACGCCTATGGCTACACCTTC
cdr3_aa: CASSLALRERRDAYGYTF
j_call: TRBJ1-2
v_call: TRBV5-1
d_call: -
clone_size: -

cdr3_nt: TGCGCCAGCAGCTCAGACCCCGAGAGCTCCTATAATTCACCCCTCCACTTT
cdr3_aa: CASSSDPESSYNSPLHF
j_call: TRBJ1-6
v_call: TRBV5-1
d_call: -
clone_size: -

cdr3_nt: TGTGCCAGCAACAAAGGGACGGGGAACACTGAAGCTTTCTTT
cdr3_aa: CASNKGTGNTEAFF
j_call: TRBJ1-1
v_call: TRBV5-8
d_call: -
clone_size: -

cdr3_nt: TGTGCCAGCAGCTTACGGTTCGGGGCGTCCTACAATGAGCAGTTCTTC
cdr3_aa: CASSLRFGASYNEQFF
j_call: TRBJ2-1
v_call: TRBV11-2
d_call: -
clone_size: -

cdr3_nt: TGTGCCATCTTACCGCGACAGGAAGGGTACGAGCAGTACTTC
cdr3_aa: CAILPRQEGYEQYF
j_call: TRBJ2-7
v_call: TRBV6-4
d_call: -
clone_size: -

cdr3_nt: TGTGCCAGCAGTGAAGCAGAGCCCCTTAAGCAGTACTTC
cdr3_aa: CASSEAEPLKQYF
j_call: TRBJ2-7
v_call: TRBV6-1
d_call: -
clone_size: -

cdr3_nt: TGTGCCAGCAGTTTGGATCAGGGGAATGGGTCACCCCTCCACTTT
cdr3_aa: CASSLDQGNGSPLHF
j_call: TRBJ1-6
v_call: TRBV28
d_call: -
clone_size: -

cdr3_nt: TGTGCCAGCTCACGGGCAGGAACCTCTAGCACAGATACGCAGTATTTT
cdr3_aa: CASSRAGTSSTDTQYF
j_call: TRBJ2-3
v_call: TRBV18
d_call: -
clone_size: -

cdr3_nt: TGTGCCAGCAAGGGCGGGCGGAGCTCCTACGAGCAGTACTTC
cdr3_aa: CASKGGRSSYEQYF
j_call: TRBJ2-7
v_call: TRBV6-5
d_call: -
clone_size: -

cdr3_nt: TGTGCCAGCAGCCCGGACAGCCGCGGGGAGCTGTTTTTT
cdr3_aa: CASSPDSRGELFF
j_call: TRBJ2-2
v_call: TRBV7-6
d_call: -
clone_size: few

cdr3_nt: TGTGCCAGCTCCCGACGGGGGGACACTGAAGCTTTCTTT
cdr3_aa: CASSRRGDTEAFF
j_call: TRBJ1-1
v_call: TRBV18
d_call: -
clone_size: -

cdr3_nt: TGTGCCAGCAGCTTACCCCGTGTGCGCTCTGGAAACACCATATATTTT
cdr3_aa: CASSLPRVRSGNTIYF
j_call: TRBJ1-3
v_call: TRBV11-3
d_call: -
clone_size: -

cdr3_nt: TGTGCCAGCAGCCAAGAGGCCCGCAATCAGCCCCAGCATTTT
cdr3_aa: CASSQEARNQPQHF
j_call: TRBJ1-5
v_call: TRBV5-4
d_call: -
clone_size: -

cdr3_nt: TGCAGTGCCGCCCCCACCGGGGAGCTGTTTTTT
cdr3_aa: CSAAPTGELFF
j_call: TRBJ2-2
v_call: TRBV20-1
d_call: -
clone_size: -

cdr3_nt: TGTGCCAGCAGCCGGACTGCCACAGATACGCAGTATTTT
cdr3_aa: CASSRTATDTQYF
j_call: TRBJ2-3
v_call: TRBV11-1
d_call: -
clone_size: -

cdr3_nt: TGTGCCAGCAGCTCCCTCCAGGGAAATCAGCCCCAGCATTTT
cdr3_aa: CASSSLQGNQPQHF
j_call: TRBJ1-5
v_call: TRBV11-2
d_call: -
clone_size: -

cdr3_nt: TGTGCCAGCAGCTTGGTGACAAGGCACACTGAAGCTTTCTTT
cdr3_aa: CASSLVTRHTEAFF
j_call: TRBJ1-1
v_call: TRBV7-9
d_call: -
clone_size: -

cdr3_nt: TGTGCCATCACAGGACAGGGATTTGGAGATACGCAGTATTTT
cdr3_aa: CAITGQGFGDTQYF
j_call: TRBJ2-3
v_call: TRBV10-3
d_call: TRBD1
clone_size: -

cdr3_nt: TGTGCCAGCAGAGAAAGGGGATCCGCCAAAAACATTCAGTACTTC
cdr3_aa: CASRERGSAKNIQYF
j_call: TRBJ2-4
v_call: TRBV5-6
d_call: -
clone_size: -

cdr3_nt: TGCGCCAGCCGGGCCTCAGGGTTTTCTGGAAACACCATATATTTT
cdr3_aa: CASRASGFSGNTIYF
j_call: TRBJ1-3
v_call: TRBV5-1
d_call: -
clone_size: -

cdr3_nt: TGTGCCAGCAGCTTACAGGTGAACACTGAAGCTTTCTTT
cdr3_aa: CASSLQVNTEAFF
j_call: TRBJ1-1
v_call: TRBV11-2
d_call: -
clone_size: -

cdr3_nt: TGTGCCAGCAGCACGGGACTAGCGGGGGGAAATGAGCAGTTCTTC
cdr3_aa: CASSTGLAGGNEQFF
j_call: TRBJ2-1
v_call: TRBV7-3
d_call: TRBD2
clone_size: once

cdr3_nt: TGTGCCAGTAAAAGAAGCGGGCTTCGCCCCTACGAGCAGTACTTC
cdr3_aa: CASKRSGLRPYEQYF
j_call: TRBJ2-7
v_call: TRBV2
d_call: -
clone_size: few

cdr3_nt: TGTGCCACCAGCAGAGACAGGGTAGGCACTGAAGCTTTCTTT
cdr3_aa: CATSRDRVGTEAFF
j_call: TRBJ1-1
v_call: TRBV15
d_call: -
clone_size: -

cdr3_nt: TGTGCCAGCGGTGGGGGGGCTACAGATACGCAGTATTTT
cdr3_aa: CASGGGATDTQYF
j_call: TRBJ2-3
v_call: TRBV6-5
d_call: -
clone_size: -

cdr3_nt: TGTGCCAGCAGCCTCGCCCCGGGGACCGGCTATGGCTACACCTTC
cdr3_aa: CASSLAPGTGYGYTF
j_call: TRBJ1-2
v_call: TRBV7-2
d_call: -
clone_size: -

cdr3_nt: TGTGCCAGCAGTGCGTTTCCGGGACAGGGGGAAGGCTATGGCTACACCTTC
cdr3_aa: CASSAFPGQGEGYGYTF
j_call: TRBJ1-2
v_call: TRBV6-1
d_call: TRBD1
clone_size: once

cdr3_nt: TGTGCCTGGAAATCCTTTCTTTTGACAGGGAACACTGAAGCTTTCTTT
cdr3_aa: CAWKSFLLTGNTEAFF
j_call: TRBJ1-1
v_call: TRBV30
d_call: -
clone_size: -

cdr3_nt: TGTGCCAGCCACCGGTCGTCTCTCTCCTACGAGCAGTACTTC
cdr3_aa: CASHRSSLSYEQYF
j_call: TRBJ2-7
v_call: TRBV6-1
d_call: -
clone_size: -

cdr3_nt: TGCGCCAGCAGCTTGGGAACGACAGATACGCAGTATTTT
cdr3_aa: CASSLGTTDTQYF
j_call: TRBJ2-3
v_call: TRBV5-1
d_call: -
clone_size: -

cdr3_nt: TGTGCCATCAGTGAGTCGGAAGTCCTCAAGGGGAACATTCAGTACTTC
cdr3_aa: CAISESEVLKGNIQYF
j_call: TRBJ2-4
v_call: TRBV10-3
d_call: -
clone_size: once

cdr3_nt: TGCGCCAGCAGCGGTTTCGCGGGACAGGGGTTGTACGAGCAGTACTTC
cdr3_aa: CASSGFAGQGLYEQYF
j_call: TRBJ2-7
v_call: TRBV5-1
d_call: TRBD1
clone_size: -

cdr3_nt: TGTGCCAGCACATCGGGGGATGAGGAACTGTTTTTT
cdr3_aa: CASTSGDEELFF
j_call: TRBJ1-4
v_call: TRBV5-6
d_call: -
clone_size: -

cdr3_nt: TGTGCCATCAGTGAGTCTAGGACCCACGCAAATCAGCCCCAGCATTTT
cdr3_aa: CAISESRTHANQPQHF
j_call: TRBJ1-5
v_call: TRBV10-3
d_call: -
clone_size: -

cdr3_nt: TGTGCCAGCAGCAGACAGGGATATGGCTACACCTTC
cdr3_aa: CASSRQGYGYTF
j_call: TRBJ1-2
v_call: TRBV27
d_call: TRBD1
clone_size: -